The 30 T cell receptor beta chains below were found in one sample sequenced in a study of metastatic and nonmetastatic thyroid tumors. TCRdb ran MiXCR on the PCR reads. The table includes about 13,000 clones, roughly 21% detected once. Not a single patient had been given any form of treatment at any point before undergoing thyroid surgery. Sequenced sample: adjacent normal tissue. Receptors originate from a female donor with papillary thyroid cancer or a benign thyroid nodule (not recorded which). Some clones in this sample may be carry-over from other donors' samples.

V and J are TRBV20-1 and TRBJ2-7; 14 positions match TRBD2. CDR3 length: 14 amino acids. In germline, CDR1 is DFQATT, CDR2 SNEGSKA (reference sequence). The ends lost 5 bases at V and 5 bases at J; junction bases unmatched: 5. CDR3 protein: CSAAGTSGRNEQYF. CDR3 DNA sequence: TGCAGTGCTGCTGGGACTAGCGGGAGAAACGAGCAGTACTTC.

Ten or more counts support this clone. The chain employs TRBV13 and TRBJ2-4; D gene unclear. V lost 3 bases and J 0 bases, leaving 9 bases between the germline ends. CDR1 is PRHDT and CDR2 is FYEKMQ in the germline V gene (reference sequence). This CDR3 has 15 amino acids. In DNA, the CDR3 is TGTGCCAGCAGCTTTGCAGGCCAAGCCAAAAACATTCAGTACTTC. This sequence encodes CASSFAGQAKNIQYF.

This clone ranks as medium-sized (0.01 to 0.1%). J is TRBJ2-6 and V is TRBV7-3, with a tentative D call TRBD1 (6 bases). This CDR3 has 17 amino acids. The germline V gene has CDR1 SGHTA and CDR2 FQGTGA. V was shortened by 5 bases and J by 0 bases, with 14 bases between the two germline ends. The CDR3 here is CASSPKTGISGANVLTF. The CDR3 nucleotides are TGTGCCAGCAGCCCGAAGACAGGAATCTCTGGGGCCAACGTCCTGACTTTC.

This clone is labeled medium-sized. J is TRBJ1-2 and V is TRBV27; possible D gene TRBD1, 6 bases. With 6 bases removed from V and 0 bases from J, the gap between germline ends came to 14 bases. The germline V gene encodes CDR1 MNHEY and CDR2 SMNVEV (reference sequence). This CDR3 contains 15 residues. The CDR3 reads CASRRTGSANYGYTF. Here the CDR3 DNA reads TGTGCCAGCAGGCGAACAGGGTCCGCTAACTATGGCTACACCTTC.

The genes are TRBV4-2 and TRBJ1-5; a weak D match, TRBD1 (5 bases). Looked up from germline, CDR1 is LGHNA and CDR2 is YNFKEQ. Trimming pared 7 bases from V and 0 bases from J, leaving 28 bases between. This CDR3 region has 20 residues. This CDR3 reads CASTHLMGHIETYSNQPQHF. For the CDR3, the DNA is TGTGCCAGCACCCACCTTATGGGGCACATAGAAACCTATAGCAATCAGCCCCAGCATTTT.

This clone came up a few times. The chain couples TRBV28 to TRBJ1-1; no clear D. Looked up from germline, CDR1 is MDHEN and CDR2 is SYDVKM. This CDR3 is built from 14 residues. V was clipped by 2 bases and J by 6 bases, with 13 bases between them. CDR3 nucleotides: TGTGCCAGCAGTTTACCACGTATGTGCGCTGAAGCTTTCTTT. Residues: CASSLPRMCAEAFF.

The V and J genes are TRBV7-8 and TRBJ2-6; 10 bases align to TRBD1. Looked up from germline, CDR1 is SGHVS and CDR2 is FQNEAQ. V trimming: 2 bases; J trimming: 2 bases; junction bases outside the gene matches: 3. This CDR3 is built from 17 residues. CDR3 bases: TGTGCCAGCAGCTTAATGGGGACAGGGGCTGGGGCCAACGTCCTGACTTTC. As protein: CASSLMGTGAGANVLTF.

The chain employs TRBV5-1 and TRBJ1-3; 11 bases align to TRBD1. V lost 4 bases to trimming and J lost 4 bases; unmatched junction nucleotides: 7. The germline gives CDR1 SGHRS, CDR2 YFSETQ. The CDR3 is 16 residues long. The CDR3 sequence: CASSDGQGARGNTIYF. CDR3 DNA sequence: TGCGCCAGCAGCGACGGACAGGGGGCGCGAGGAAACACCATATATTTT.

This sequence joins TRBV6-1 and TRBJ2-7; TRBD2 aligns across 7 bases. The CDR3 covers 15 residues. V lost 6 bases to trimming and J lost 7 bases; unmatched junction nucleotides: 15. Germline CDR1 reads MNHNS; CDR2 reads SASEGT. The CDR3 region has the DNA TGTGCCAGCAGCCTCGCGGGACTAACGGCCGGGGAGCAGTACTTC. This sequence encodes CASSLAGLTAGEQYF.

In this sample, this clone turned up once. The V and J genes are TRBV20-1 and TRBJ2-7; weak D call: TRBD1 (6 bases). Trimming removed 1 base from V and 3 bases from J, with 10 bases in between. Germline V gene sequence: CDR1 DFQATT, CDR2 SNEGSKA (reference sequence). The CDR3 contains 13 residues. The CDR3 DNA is TGCAGTGCTAGAGGGACAGAGGGCTACGAGCAGTACTTC. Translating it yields CSARGTEGYEQYF.

In nucleotides, the CDR3 is TGTGCCAGCAGCTTCTTCGATGGCTACACCTTC. Encoded protein: CASSFFDGYTF. J is TRBJ1-2 and V is TRBV7-9; D ambiguous. The CDR3 loop spans 11 amino acids. V was clipped by 3 bases and J by 6 bases, with 5 bases between them. The germline V gene encodes CDR1 SEHNR and CDR2 FQNEAQ (reference sequence).

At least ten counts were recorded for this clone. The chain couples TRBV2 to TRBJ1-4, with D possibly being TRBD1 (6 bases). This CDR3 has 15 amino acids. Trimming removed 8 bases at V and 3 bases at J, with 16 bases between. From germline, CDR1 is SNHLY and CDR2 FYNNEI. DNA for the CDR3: TGTGCCAGCGGAGAAACAGGACAGCCTAATGAAAAACTGTTTTTT. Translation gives CASGETGQPNEKLFF.

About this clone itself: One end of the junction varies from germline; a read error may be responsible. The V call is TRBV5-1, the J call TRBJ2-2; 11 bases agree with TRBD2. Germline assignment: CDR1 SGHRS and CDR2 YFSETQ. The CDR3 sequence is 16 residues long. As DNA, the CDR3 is TGCGCCATCAGCTCCGGGACTAGCGGAATCACCGGGGAGCTGTTTTTT. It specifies CAISSGTSGITGELFF.

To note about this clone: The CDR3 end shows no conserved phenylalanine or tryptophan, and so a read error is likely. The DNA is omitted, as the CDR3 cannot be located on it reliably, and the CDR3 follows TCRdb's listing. CDR3 amino acids: CASRPTGRGTEACY. The V gene is TRBV12-3 or TRBV12-4, the J gene TRBJ1-1. From its first to its last residue, the CDR3 has 14 amino acids.

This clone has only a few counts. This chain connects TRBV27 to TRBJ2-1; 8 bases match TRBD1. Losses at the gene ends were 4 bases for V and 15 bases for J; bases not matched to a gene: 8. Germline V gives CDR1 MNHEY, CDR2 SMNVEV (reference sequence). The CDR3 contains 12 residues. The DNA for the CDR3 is TGTGCCAGCAGTTCCGGACAGGGTCGCAGGTTCTTC. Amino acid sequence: CASSSGQGRRFF.

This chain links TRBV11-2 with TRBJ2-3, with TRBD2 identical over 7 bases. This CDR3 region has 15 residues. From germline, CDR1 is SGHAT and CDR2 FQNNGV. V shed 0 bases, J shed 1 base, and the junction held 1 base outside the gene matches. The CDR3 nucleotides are TGTGCCAGCAGCTTAGACGCGGGAGGCACAGATACGCAGTATTTT. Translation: CASSLDAGGTDTQYF. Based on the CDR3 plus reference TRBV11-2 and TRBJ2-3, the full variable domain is EAGVAQSPRYKIIEKRQSVAFWCNPISGHATLYWYQQILGQGPKLLIQFQNNGVVDDSQLPKDRFSAERLKGVDSTLKIQPAKLEDSAVYLCASSLDAGGTDTQYFGPGTRLTVL.

The CDR3 is CASSLGGGMRYTEAFF. CDR3 DNA sequence: TGTGCCAGCAGCTTAGGCGGGGGTATGAGGTACACTGAAGCTTTCTTT. The chain is built from TRBV7-6 and TRBJ1-1, with D possibly being TRBD1 (5 bases). In germline, CDR1 is SGHVS, CDR2 FNYEAQ. V shed 1 base and J shed 3 bases, with 15 bases lying between them. This CDR3 comprises 16 residues.

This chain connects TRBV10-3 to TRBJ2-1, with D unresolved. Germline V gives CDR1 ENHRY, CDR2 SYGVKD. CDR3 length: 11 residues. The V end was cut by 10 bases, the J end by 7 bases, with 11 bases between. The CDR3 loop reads CATELSNEQFF. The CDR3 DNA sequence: TGTGCCACCGAACTCAGTAATGAGCAGTTCTTC.

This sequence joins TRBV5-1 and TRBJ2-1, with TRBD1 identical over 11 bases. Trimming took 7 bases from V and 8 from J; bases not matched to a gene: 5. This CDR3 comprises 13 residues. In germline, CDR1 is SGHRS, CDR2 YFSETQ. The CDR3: CASGTGGIYEQFF. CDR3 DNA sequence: TGCGCCAGCGGGACAGGGGGAATATATGAGCAGTTCTTC.

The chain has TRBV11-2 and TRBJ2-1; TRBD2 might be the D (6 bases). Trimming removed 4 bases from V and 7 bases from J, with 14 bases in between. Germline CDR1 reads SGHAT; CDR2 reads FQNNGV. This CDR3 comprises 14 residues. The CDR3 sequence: CASSSLRGLNEQFF. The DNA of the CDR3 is TGTGCCAGCAGCTCATTGCGGGGTTTAAATGAGCAGTTCTTC. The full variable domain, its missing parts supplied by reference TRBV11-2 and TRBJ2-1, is EAGVAQSPRYKIIEKRQSVAFWCNPISGHATLYWYQQILGQGPKLLIQFQNNGVVDDSQLPKDRFSAERLKGVDSTLKIQPAKLEDSAVYLCASSSLRGLNEQFFGPGTRLTVL.

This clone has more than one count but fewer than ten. The DNA of the CDR3 is TGTGCCAGCAGTGGAGACAGGGTCTATGGCTACACCTTC. Translated: CASSGDRVYGYTF. The chain is built from TRBV6-1 and TRBJ1-2; TRBD1 aligns across 7 bases. Germline values: CDR1 MNHNS, CDR2 SASEGT. This CDR3 is built from 13 residues. Losses at the gene ends were 4 bases for V and 4 bases for J; bases not matched to a gene: 3.

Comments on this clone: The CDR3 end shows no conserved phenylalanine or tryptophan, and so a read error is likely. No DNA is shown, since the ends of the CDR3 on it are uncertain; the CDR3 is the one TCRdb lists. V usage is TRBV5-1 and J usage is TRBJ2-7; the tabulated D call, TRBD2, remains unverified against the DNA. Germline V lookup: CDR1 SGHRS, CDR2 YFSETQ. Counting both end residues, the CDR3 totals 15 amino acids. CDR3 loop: CASSLGDYGSSEKYL.

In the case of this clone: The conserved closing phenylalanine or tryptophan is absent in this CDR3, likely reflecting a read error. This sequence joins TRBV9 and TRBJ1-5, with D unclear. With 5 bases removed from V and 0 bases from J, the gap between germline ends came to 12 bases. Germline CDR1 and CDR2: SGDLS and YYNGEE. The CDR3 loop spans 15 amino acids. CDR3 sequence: CASRPLSNSNQPQHI. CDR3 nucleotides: TGTGCCAGCAGGCCCCTCTCGAATAGCAATCAGCCCCAGCATATT.

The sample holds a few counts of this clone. The CDR3 DNA reads as TGTGCCAGCAGTCGCGCTTGGAGCCCCACGGCTAGCACAGATACGCAGTATTTT. Translation: CASSRAWSPTASTDTQYF. V is TRBV6-5 and J is TRBJ2-3; D is ambiguous. Trimming pared 5 bases from V and 0 bases from J, leaving 21 bases between. CDR1 is MNHEY, CDR2 SVGAGI, per germline. This CDR3 contains 18 residues.

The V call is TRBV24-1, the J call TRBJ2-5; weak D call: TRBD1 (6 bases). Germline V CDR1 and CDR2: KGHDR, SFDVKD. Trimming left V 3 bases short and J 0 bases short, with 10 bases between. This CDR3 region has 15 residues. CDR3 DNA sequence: TGTGCCACCAGTGATATCGGACAGTACCAAGAGACCCAGTACTTC. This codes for CATSDIGQYQETQYF.

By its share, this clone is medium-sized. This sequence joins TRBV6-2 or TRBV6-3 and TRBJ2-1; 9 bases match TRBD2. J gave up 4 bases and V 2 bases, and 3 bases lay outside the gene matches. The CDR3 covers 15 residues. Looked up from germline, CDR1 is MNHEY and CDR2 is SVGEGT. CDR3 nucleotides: TGTGCCAGCAGTTACGGCGGGAGGGCATACAATGAGCAGTTCTTC. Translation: CASSYGGRAYNEQFF.

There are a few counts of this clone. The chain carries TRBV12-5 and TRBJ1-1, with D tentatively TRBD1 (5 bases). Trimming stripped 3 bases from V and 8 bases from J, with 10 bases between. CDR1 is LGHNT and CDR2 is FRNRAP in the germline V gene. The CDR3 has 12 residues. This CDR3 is CASGFGGSEAFF. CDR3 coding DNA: TGTGCTAGTGGTTTCGGGGGGTCGGAAGCTTTCTTT.

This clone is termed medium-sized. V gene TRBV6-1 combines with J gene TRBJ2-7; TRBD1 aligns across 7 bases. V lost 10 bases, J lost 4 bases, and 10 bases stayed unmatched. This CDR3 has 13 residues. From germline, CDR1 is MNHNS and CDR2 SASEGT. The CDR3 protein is CATYRDSEYEQYF. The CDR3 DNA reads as TGTGCCACCTACCGGGACAGCGAATACGAGCAGTACTTC.

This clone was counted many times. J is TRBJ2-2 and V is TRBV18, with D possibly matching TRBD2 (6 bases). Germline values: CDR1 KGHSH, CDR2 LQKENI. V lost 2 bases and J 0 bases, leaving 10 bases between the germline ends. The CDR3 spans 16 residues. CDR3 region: CASSPTGESNTGELFF. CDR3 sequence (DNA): TGTGCCAGCTCACCAACGGGGGAATCGAACACCGGGGAGCTGTTTTTT.

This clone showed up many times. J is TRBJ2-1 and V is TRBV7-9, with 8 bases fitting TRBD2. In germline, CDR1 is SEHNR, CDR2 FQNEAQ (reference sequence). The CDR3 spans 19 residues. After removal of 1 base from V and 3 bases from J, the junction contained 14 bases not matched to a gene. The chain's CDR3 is CASSLGGTRVSSGYNEQFF. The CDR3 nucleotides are TGTGCCAGCAGCTTAGGAGGGACTAGGGTGTCTAGCGGCTACAATGAGCAGTTCTTC.